A few counts support the clone carrying this TCR beta chain. Its antigen is unknown. Other DNA sequences in the same sample also yield this CDR3. Sorting of CD4+ naive, central memory, regulatory and stem cell-like memory cells was performed via CD45RO/CCR7/CD25/CD127/CD95/CD27. This entry comes from a study of beta chain features in type 1 diabetes. Study-level points and caveats: A closer apparent resemblance between naive, central memory and Treg TCRB repertoires was seen in patients than in healthy donors. Significant though moderate, a shortening of TCRB CDR3s appeared in all four CD4+ subsets of Type 1 diabetes patients.

The investigators reverse transcribed all of the isolated RNA, so they sequenced expressed TCRB transcripts. The data were produced by immunoSEQ multiplex PCR, yet TCRdb's version contains in-frame clones alone and is incomplete. This table has about 240,000 clones, approximately 14% appearing once. Sequencing was carried out using naive CD4+ T cells from blood. The source of this sequence is a man between 25 and 39 years old with type 1 diabetes.

As DNA, the CDR3 is TGTGCCAGCAGTCGGAACACTGAAGCTTTCTTT. Amino acids: CASSRNTEAFF. The chain combines TRBV6-5 with TRBJ1-1; unclear D gene. Germline V gene data show CDR1 as MNHEY and CDR2 as SVGAGI. The CDR3 contains 11 residues. V was pared by 5 bases and J by 1 base, with 2 bases between.